The text below deals with one TCR beta chain. The germline CDR1 and CDR2 sequences are SGHVS and FQNEAQ. This CDR3 is 13 amino acids long. V shed 5 bases and J shed 3 bases, with 11 bases lying between them. TCRdb keeps only in-frame clones here, not all; method: immunoSEQ multiplex PCR. There are about 180,000 clones in the sample; about 88% occur only once, and 25% to 30% lies in the top ten. This record comes from a study of T cell responses to AZD1222 COVID-19 vaccine. The clonotype comes from an adult who received the AZD1222 COVID-19 vaccine. This specimen was peripheral blood, taken 28 days after the second AZD1222 dose. The chain joins TRBV7-8 to TRBJ2-7; unclear D gene. The CDR3 reads CASSPYQNYEQYF. The CDR3 coding sequence is TGTGCCAGCAGCCCTTACCAAAACTACGAGCAGTACTTC. Supplemented by reference TRBV7-8 and TRBJ2-7, the full variable domain reads GAGVSQSPRYKVAKRGQDVALRCDPISGHVSLFWYQQALGQGPEFLTYFQNEAQLDKSGLPSDRFFAERPEGSVSTLKIQRTQQEDSAVYLCASSPYQNYEQYFGPGTRLTVT.